This T cell receptor beta chain was identified during a study of molecular identifiers for immune sequencing clone quantification (dated by TCRdb to 2017 to 2018). In the study overall: In a replicate experiment, RNA from around 20,000 or 100,000 naive CD8 T cells was split into five aliquots, four of which were sequenced. CD8 T cells were used in a methods study to benchmark molecular-identifier clustering-based TCR repertoire sequencing (MIDCIRS) and TCR RNA copy counting.

To note about this clonotype: No cognate antigen has been identified for it. A far larger clone is off by one base, so a read error is likely. This likely comes from a read error, as the CDR3 has no conserved phenylalanine or tryptophan at its end.

What the authors observed across the whole study: Highly expanded clone sizes could be underestimated because identical TCR molecules may share a barcode. Even against a background of around 950,000 naive CD8 T cells, spiked-in Jurkat TCR RNA amounting to a single cell's worth was reported to be detectable. When barcode sub-clustering was not used, chimeric consensus sequences inflated TCR diversity, with chimeras reaching as high as 47%. In CMV-specific effector cells, clones with more than 20 RNA copies contained over 99% of molecules, whereas in naive cells such clones contained under 1% of molecules. Modeling gave about three recovered TCR RNA copies per cell versus about ten by digital PCR, implying roughly 28% capture efficiency. The naive libraries included spiked-in Jurkat TCR RNA (roughly nine copies' worth), and this Jurkat TCR RNA is not part of the donor repertoire.

V and J are trimmed by 5 bases and 4 bases, and the gene matches miss 0 bases of the junction. The CDR1 and CDR2 encoded by the germline V gene are MDHEN and SYDVKM. The CDR3 is 12 residues long, counting both termini. Here the CDR3 DNA is all that survives: 36 bases in frame from base 1. Library generation was performed with PCR. The instrument given in TCRdb is Illumina HiSeq 4000. Bulk TCR libraries were generated as previously described, with the TCR primers listed in Table S5 used. Total RNA was purified with the Qiagen AllPrep DNA/RNA kit. Before analysis, reads from multiple sequencing runs of one library were combined. On the authors' methods: Reads were retained only if an exact TCR constant sequence was present, and the retained reads were trimmed to 150 nt and grouped according to their 12-nt molecular barcodes. Within each barcode group, reads were sub-clustered at a 15% Levenshtein threshold, and quality-weighted consensus sequences were built per RNA molecule. Non-functional sequences were removed, as were lower-count sequences one edit away from another. Barcode sub-clusters with fewer than 20% of the maximum read count were removed, based on fitting two negative binomial distributions. TCRdb reanalyzed the raw reads on its own, using fastp at Q25 for trimming and MiXCR for clone calling, and kept in-frame beta chains. Entries are consolidated by CDR3 protein sequence, retaining the most common genes and DNA. The V and J calls here are based on TCRdb, not the publication. Across this sample there are about 510,000 distinct CDR3 sequences, with about 22% seen only once. Around 0.86% of the sample rests with the top ten.

Libraries of naive CD8 T cells were built from 20,000 to 1,000,000 sorted cells, with 10%, 30% or 50% of the purified RNA used. Naive CD8 T cells were FACS-sorted as CD8+CD4-CCR7+CD45RA+ on a BD FACSAria II into RLT Plus buffer. To test detection sensitivity, Jurkat RNA equal to ten TCR copies was added to samples of roughly 18,000-1,000,000 naive CD8 T cells. CD8 T cells were enriched with RosetteSep CD8+ T Cell Enrichment Cocktail and Ficoll-Paque, followed by ACK red cell lysis. The chain joins TRBV28 to TRBJ1-1; 8 bases in the junction line up with TRBD1. This clonotype originated in a human donor in good health. Some libraries in this study had Jurkat cell RNA spiked in. Sequencing was done on a sample of naive CD8+ T cells from blood, with Jurkat cell RNA spiked in. The cell subset or site label on this specimen signifies: FACS-sorted CD8+CD4-CCR7+CD45RA+ naive T cells. The CDR3 protein sequence reads: CASSDRGTEAFS. The DNA sequence is given as TGTGCCAGCAGTGACAGGGGCACTGAAGCTTTCTCT.